These 3 T cell receptor beta chains originate from one sample sequenced in a study of blood T cell repertoires in COVID-19. Some clones are missing from TCRdb's copy, which holds only in-frame ones; the method was immunoSEQ multiplex PCR. Among more than 45,000 clones listed, more than 90% were seen once. Sequenced material: peripheral blood. All receptors derive from a woman aged 80 or older with acute or convalescent COVID-19.

The V gene is TRBV11-2, the J gene TRBJ1-2; D uncertain. With 3 bases removed from V and 8 bases from J, the gap between germline ends came to 10 bases. Germline values: CDR1 SGHAT, CDR2 FQNNGV. CDR3 length: 12 residues. The CDR3 reads CASSFPGFGYTF. In DNA, the CDR3 is TGTGCCAGCAGCTTCCCCGGGTTCGGCTACACCTTC. Filled out from reference TRBV11-2 and TRBJ1-2, the complete variable domain reads EAGVAQSPRYKIIEKRQSVAFWCNPISGHATLYWYQQILGQGPKLLIQFQNNGVVDDSQLPKDRFSAERLKGVDSTLKIQPAKLEDSAVYLCASSFPGFGYTFGSGTRLTVV.

The chain is built from TRBV6-2 or TRBV6-3 and TRBJ2-1; TRBD2 aligns across 11 bases. Unmatched junction bases numbered 4, after V lost 6 bases and J lost 3 bases. Germline lookup yields CDR1 MNHEY and CDR2 SVGEGT. This CDR3 is 15 amino acids long. The CDR3 is CASSRGTSGYNEQFF. The CDR3 nucleotides read TGTGCCAGCAGCCGCGGGACTAGCGGCTACAATGAGCAGTTCTTC.

J is TRBJ2-3 and V is TRBV6-5, with D hard to call. In germline, CDR1 is MNHEY, CDR2 SVGAGI. CDR3 length equals 15 residues. V shed 1 base and J shed 0 bases, with 8 bases lying between them. In DNA, the CDR3 is TGTGCCAGCAGTTACTACGGTACTAGCACAGATACGCAGTATTTT. This codes for CASSYYGTSTDTQYF.